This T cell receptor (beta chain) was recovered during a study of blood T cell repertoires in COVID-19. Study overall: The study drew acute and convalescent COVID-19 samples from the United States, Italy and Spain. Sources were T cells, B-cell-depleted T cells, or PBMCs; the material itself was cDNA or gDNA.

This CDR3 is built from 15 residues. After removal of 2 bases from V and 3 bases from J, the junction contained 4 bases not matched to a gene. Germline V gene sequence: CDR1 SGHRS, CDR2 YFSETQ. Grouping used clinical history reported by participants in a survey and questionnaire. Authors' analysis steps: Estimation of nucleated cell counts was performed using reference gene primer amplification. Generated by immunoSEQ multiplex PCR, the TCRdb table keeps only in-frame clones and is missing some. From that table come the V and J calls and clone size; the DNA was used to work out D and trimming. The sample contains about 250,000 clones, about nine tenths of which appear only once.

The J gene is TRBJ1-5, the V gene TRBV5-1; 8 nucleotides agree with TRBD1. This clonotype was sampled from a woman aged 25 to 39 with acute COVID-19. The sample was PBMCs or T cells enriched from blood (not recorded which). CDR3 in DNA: TGCGCCAGCAGCTTTACGACAGGGGCCAATCAGCCCCAGCATTTT. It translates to CASSFTTGANQPQHF.